This passage covers 32 T cell receptor beta chains from one sample sequenced in a study of T-cell reconstitution after alpha-beta-depleted transplantation in children. Using unique molecular identifiers, the investigators prepared the TCRbeta library. One entry per CDR3 protein, called by TCRdb with MiXCR from the PCR reads. Found here are 500,000 or so distinct CDR3 sequences, around a third of them singletons; the top ten hold roughly 2.5%. The input for sequencing was PBMCs from the stem cell graft donor, taken from the stem cell graft. The receptors stem from a human donor who donated a stem cell graft to a child with aplastic anemia.

V usage is TRBV29-1 and J usage is TRBJ2-3; 8 nucleotides agree with TRBD2. This CDR3 has 14 residues. J gave up 3 bases and V 7 bases, and 9 bases lay outside the gene matches. Germline V gene sequence: CDR1 SQVTM, CDR2 ANQGSEA. CDR3 region: CSAISGIITDTQYF. CDR3 nucleotide sequence: TGCAGCGCAATTAGCGGGATCATAACAGATACGCAGTATTTT.

This chain connects TRBV27 to TRBJ2-1; D unresolved. Between the trimmed V and J ends, which lost 4 bases and 6 bases, there was a span of 13 bases. This CDR3 is 14 amino acids long. The germline gives CDR1 MNHEY, CDR2 SMNVEV (reference sequence). This CDR3 reads CASSSPTNSNEQFF. The CDR3 DNA follows: TGTGCCAGCAGTTCACCCACAAACAGCAATGAGCAGTTCTTC.

This clonotype has only one observation. V and J are TRBV6-2 or TRBV6-3 and TRBJ2-7, with 9 positions matching TRBD2. CDR1 and CDR2 (germline): MNHEY, SVGEGT. This CDR3 contains 15 residues. The junction had 14 bases not matched to a gene; V was cut back by 8 bases and J by 6 bases. CDR3 in amino acids: CASRPAPGTSLEQYV. DNA of the CDR3: TGTGCCAGCCGTCCTGCCCCCGGGACTAGCCTCGAGCAGTACGTC.

This clonotype was seen a single time. The chain employs TRBV13 and TRBJ2-7, with D maybe TRBD2 (6 bases). Germline V gene data show CDR1 as PRHDT and CDR2 as FYEKMQ (reference sequence). CDR3 length: 16 residues. Trimming removed 5 bases from V and 5 bases from J, with 22 bases in between. CDR3 region: CASSPFRPAGSNEQYF. As DNA, the CDR3 is TGTGCCAGCAGCCCGTTCCGGCCCGCGGGGTCCAACGAGCAGTACTTC.

The chain recombines TRBV11-3 with TRBJ2-2, with TRBD2 as a possible D gene (6 bases). This CDR3 has 16 residues. V was clipped by 1 base and J by 5 bases, with 14 bases between them. The germline V gene has CDR1 SGHNT and CDR2 YENEEA. The DNA for the CDR3 is TGTGCCAGCAGCTTAGGTTACAGCGGGCGAACCGGGGAGCTGTTTTTT. This sequence encodes CASSLGYSGRTGELFF.

This clonotype was picked up a small number of times. The V call is TRBV5-1, the J call TRBJ2-6; possibly TRBD2 for D (6 bases). V was shortened by 3 bases and J by 2 bases, with 12 bases between the two germline ends. CDR1 and CDR2 (germline): SGHRS, YFSETQ. This CDR3 region has 16 residues. The CDR3 nucleotides read TGCGCCAGCAGCTACGGGACTTCTGCTGGGGCCAACGTCCTGACTTTC. Translating gives CASSYGTSAGANVLTF.

V gene TRBV24-1 combines with J gene TRBJ2-3, with D possibly being TRBD2 (6 bases). This CDR3 spans 17 amino acids. From germline, CDR1 is KGHDR and CDR2 SFDVKD. The V gene lost 4 bases and the J gene lost 3 bases, with 19 bases spanning the gap. CDR3 DNA: TGTGCCACCAGTGACCCCGGCTCTAGCGCATCTACAGATACGCAGTATTTT. Translating it yields CATSDPGSSASTDTQYF.

This clonotype was detected only a few times. J is TRBJ2-5 and V is TRBV14; 12 positions match TRBD2. With V trimmed by 2 bases and J by 4 bases, 5 bases remained unmatched. This CDR3 has 16 amino acids. Germline V gives CDR1 SGHDN, CDR2 FVKESK. The chain's CDR3 is CASSQRLAGGIETQYF. The CDR3 DNA sequence: TGTGCCAGCAGCCAAAGGCTAGCGGGAGGGATAGAGACCCAGTACTTC.

The rearrangement links TRBV3-1 to TRBJ2-7; D is undetermined. Between the trimmed V and J ends, which lost 4 bases and 7 bases, there was a span of 20 bases. The CDR3 totals 15 residues. Looked up from germline, CDR1 is LGHDT and CDR2 is YNNKEL (reference sequence). The CDR3 reads CASSRGFSGLMEQYF. In DNA, the CDR3 is TGTGCCAGCAGCCGTGGGTTCAGTGGATTGATGGAGCAGTACTTC.

V is TRBV29-1 and J is TRBJ1-2; D unresolved. The germline V and J ends were trimmed by 3 bases and 4 bases, with 9 bases remaining between them. The CDR3 is made up of 12 amino acids. Germline lookup yields CDR1 SQVTM and CDR2 ANQGSEA. CDR3 sequence (DNA): TGCAGCGTTGAGCGGGCCGTCTATGGCTACACCTTC. Translating gives CSVERAVYGYTF.

This chain uses TRBV4-3 with TRBJ2-1; D is possibly TRBD2 (5 bases). CDR3 length equals 17 residues. V dropped 0 bases and J dropped 4 bases, with 16 bases sitting between them. CDR1 and CDR2 (germline): LGHNA, YSLEER. The CDR3 DNA follows: TGCGCCAGCAGCCAAGATAATGGACGGGCGGGTTACAATGAGCAGTTCTTC. This sequence encodes CASSQDNGRAGYNEQFF.

This clonotype was detected a few times. The chain has TRBV28 and TRBJ2-3; TRBD2 matches 7 bases. This CDR3 has 15 residues. Germline V lookup: CDR1 MDHEN, CDR2 SYDVKM. Unmatched junction bases numbered 6, after V lost 3 bases and J lost 3 bases. Here the CDR3 DNA reads TGTGCCAGCAGTTTCTACGGGAGGTCGACAGATACGCAGTATTTT. As protein: CASSFYGRSTDTQYF.

The chain links TRBV5-5 to TRBJ2-7; TRBD2 aligns across 11 bases. CDR3 size: 15 residues. Germline V gene sequence: CDR1 SGHKS, CDR2 YYEKEE (reference sequence). J was trimmed by 4 bases and V by 4 bases; bases with no gene match: 7. Here the CDR3 reads CASSAGTSGLYEQYV. In DNA form, the CDR3 reads TGTGCCAGCAGCGCTGGGACTAGCGGACTTTACGAGCAGTACGTC.

V gene TRBV12-5 combines with J gene TRBJ1-1; no clear D. This CDR3 is 13 amino acids long. Per germline, CDR1 LGHNT and CDR2 FRNRAP. Trimming removed 4 bases at V and 4 bases at J, with 10 bases between. CDR3 loop: CASGSLRGTEAFF. The CDR3 DNA reads as TGTGCTAGTGGTTCCCTCCGGGGCACTGAAGCTTTCTTT.

The chain has TRBV19 and TRBJ2-5, with 9 bases matching TRBD2. The J segment lost 3 bases and the V segment lost 5 bases, leaving 4 bases of the junction unmatched. The CDR3 has 14 residues. Looked up from germline, CDR1 is LNHDA and CDR2 is SQIVND (reference sequence). The CDR3 here is CASSSASGKETQYF. As DNA, the CDR3 is TGTGCCAGTAGTTCGGCTAGCGGGAAAGAGACCCAGTACTTC. The full variable domain, its missing parts supplied by reference TRBV19 and TRBJ2-5, is DGGITQSPKYLFRKEGQNVTLSCEQNLNHDAMYWYRQDPGQGLRLIYYSQIVNDFQKGDIAEGYSVSREKKESFPLTVTSAQKNPTAFYLCASSSASGKETQYFGPGTRLLVL.

This clonotype has a handful of counts. The J gene is TRBJ1-1, the V gene TRBV12-3 or TRBV12-4, with D hard to call. V was cut by 5 bases and J by 2 bases, with 15 bases left in between. This CDR3 is built from 15 residues. The CDR3 region has the DNA TGTGCCAGCAGTCCGCCAGGTTTATATAACACTGAAGCTTTCTTT. This codes for CASSPPGLYNTEAFF.

The chain's CDR3 is CATTGLAGTDTQYF. CDR3 in DNA: TGTGCCACTACCGGACTAGCGGGGACAGATACGCAGTATTTT. This chain links TRBV19 with TRBJ2-3; 12 bases are shared with TRBD2. Germline loops: CDR1 LNHDA, CDR2 SQIVND (reference sequence). There are 14 residues in the CDR3. Trimming cost V 10 bases and J 3 bases; bases outside gene matches: 5.

The rearrangement links TRBV6-2 or TRBV6-3 to TRBJ2-1; 12 nucleotides agree with TRBD2. Trimming removed 4 bases from V and 7 bases from J; junction bases left unmatched: 14. Germline V CDR1 and CDR2: MNHEY, SVGEGT. The CDR3 covers 18 residues. DNA of the CDR3: TGTGCCAGCAGTTCCCAACCGGGACTAGCGGGCTCCAAGAATGAGCAGTTCTTC. Its translation is CASSSQPGLAGSKNEQFF.

This clonotype has just one count. The chain is built from TRBV7-7 and TRBJ2-1; 12 bases are shared with TRBD2. The CDR3 is made up of 16 amino acids. V was clipped by 4 bases and J by 3 bases; unmatched bases: 4. Germline V gene lookup returns CDR1 SSHAT and CDR2 FNYEAQ (reference sequence). The CDR3 DNA follows: TGTGCCAGCAGCTCAGGGGGACTAGCGGGCTACAATGAGCAGTTCTTC. Residues: CASSSGGLAGYNEQFF. The full variable domain, its missing parts supplied by reference TRBV7-7 and TRBJ2-1, is GAGVSQSPRYKVTKRGQDVTLRCDPISSHATLYWYQQALGQGPEFLTYFNYEAQPDKSGLPSDRFSAERPEGSISTLTIQRTEQRDSAMYRCASSSGGLAGYNEQFFGPGTRLTVL.

This clonotype showed up just a few times. The chain is built from TRBV7-6 and TRBJ1-2; 7 positions agree with TRBD1. The CDR3 spans 14 residues. Germline V gene sequence: CDR1 SGHVS, CDR2 FNYEAQ. Unmatched junction bases numbered 6, after V lost 4 bases and J lost 4 bases. The chain's CDR3 is CASSSSGGGYGYTF. The CDR3 DNA sequence: TGTGCCAGCAGCTCCTCAGGGGGGGGCTATGGCTACACCTTC.

There are many counts of this clonotype. This chain connects TRBV7-2 to TRBJ2-3, with TRBD2 matching 8 bases. Trimming at V came to 1 base and at J to 3 bases, leaving 3 bases not matched to a gene. The CDR3 runs to 15 residues. Germline CDR1 is SGHTA and CDR2 is FQGNSA. This chain's CDR3 is CASSLGGRSTDTQYF. Written as DNA, the CDR3 is TGTGCCAGCAGCTTAGGCGGGAGGAGTACAGATACGCAGTATTTT.

This clonotype has more than one count but fewer than ten. The chain employs TRBV20-1 and TRBJ1-2, with D perhaps TRBD1 (6 bases). The V end was cut by 5 bases, the J end by 4 bases, with 14 bases between. The CDR3 spans 13 residues. The germline V gene encodes CDR1 DFQATT and CDR2 SNEGSKA (reference sequence). The CDR3, as DNA: TGCAGTGCTGCTATGACAGGTCCCTATGGCTACACCTTC. This translates into CSAAMTGPYGYTF.

This rearrangement joins TRBV6-2 or TRBV6-3 to TRBJ1-1, with D tentatively TRBD1 (5 bases). V lost 5 bases to trimming and J lost 3 bases, with 10 bases between them. Germline assignment: CDR1 MNHEY and CDR2 SVGEGT. The CDR3 has 13 amino acids. CDR3 nucleotide sequence: TGTGCCAGCAGTAGAGGGGTTGACACTGAAGCTTTCTTT. Its protein product is CASSRGVDTEAFF.

A few counts support this clonotype. V gene TRBV6-5 combines with J gene TRBJ2-1; 7 bases agree with TRBD1. V shed 2 bases, J shed 8 bases, and the junction held 6 bases outside the gene matches. This CDR3 region has 14 residues. CDR1 is MNHEY and CDR2 is SVGAGI in the germline V gene. The CDR3 DNA follows: TGTGCCAGCAGTTACCAGGGGGAGCCGGATGAGCAGTTCTTC. Its protein is CASSYQGEPDEQFF.

The V gene is TRBV10-1, the J gene TRBJ1-1; 8 nucleotides line up with TRBD1. The germline gives CDR1 WNHNN, CDR2 SYGVQD (reference sequence). The length of the CDR3 is 13 residues. V shed 5 bases, J shed 6 bases, and the junction held 5 bases outside the gene matches. The DNA of the CDR3 is TGCGCCAGCAGTATGACAGGGGACGCTGAAGCTTTCTTT. Its protein product is CASSMTGDAEAFF.

J is TRBJ2-7 and V is TRBV20-1; D unresolved. The V and J ends lost 6 bases and 2 bases respectively, with 8 bases between them. The V gene's germline CDR1 is DFQATT and CDR2 SNEGSKA (reference sequence). This CDR3 is 11 amino acids long. The CDR3 DNA reads as TGCAGTGCCCAAGCTCCCTACGAGCAGTACTTC. It specifies CSAQAPYEQYF.

In this sample, this clonotype turned up a few times. The rearrangement links TRBV4-3 to TRBJ1-1; possible D gene TRBD1, 6 bases. Between the trimmed V and J ends, which lost 1 base and 1 base, there was a span of 10 bases. This CDR3 is built from 15 residues. The germline CDR1 and CDR2 sequences are LGHNA and YSLEER. The DNA of the CDR3 is TGCGCCAGCAGCCAAGGGGACATACCGAACACTGAAGCTTTCTTT. Residues: CASSQGDIPNTEAFF.

The V and J genes are TRBV25-1 and TRBJ2-3; 7 nucleotides match TRBD2. Losses at the gene ends were 4 bases for V and 0 bases for J; bases not matched to a gene: 13. Germline V gives CDR1 MGHDK, CDR2 SYGVNS. There are 18 residues in the CDR3. The DNA of the CDR3 is TGTGCCAGCAGTGCCTATAGCGGGTTCACTACTAGCACAGATACGCAGTATTTT. Amino acids: CASSAYSGFTTSTDTQYF.

This clonotype has more than one count but fewer than ten. The chain carries TRBV12-3 or TRBV12-4 and TRBJ2-5; 9 nucleotides match TRBD2. V shed 4 bases and J 9 bases; nucleotides not matched to a gene: 12. The CDR3 extends over 15 amino acids. The CDR3 protein is CASSSLSSGTGPQYF. CDR3 nucleotides: TGTGCCAGCAGTTCCCTTTCTAGCGGGACGGGGCCCCAGTACTTC.

This clonotype came up many times. The genes are TRBV20-1 and TRBJ2-1; D is undetermined. This CDR3 has 14 residues. Germline CDR1 reads DFQATT; CDR2 reads SNEGSKA (reference sequence). Trimming stripped 1 base from V and 2 bases from J, with 9 bases between. The CDR3 loop reads CSARGVGPYNEQFF. DNA of the CDR3: TGCAGTGCTAGAGGGGTTGGCCCCTACAATGAGCAGTTCTTC.

This clonotype was counted only a few times. This sequence joins TRBV29-1 and TRBJ2-5; D possibly corresponds to TRBD1 (6 bases). Germline CDR1 SQVTM, CDR2 ANQGSEA. The CDR3 spans 12 residues. Trimming removed 4 bases at V and 5 bases at J, with 11 bases between. The DNA for the CDR3 is TGCAGCGTTGGTTGGGGGCTGGAGACCCAGTACTTC. Translation gives CSVGWGLETQYF.

The chain has TRBV5-1 and TRBJ2-2; 7 bases agree with TRBD1. Trimming removed 4 bases from V and 9 bases from J; junction bases left unmatched: 6. Germline V gene sequence: CDR1 SGHRS, CDR2 YFSETQ. There are 13 residues in the CDR3. CDR3 DNA: TGCGCCAGCAGCAAGGGACAGCCTCGGGAGCTGTTTTTT. This translates into CASSKGQPRELFF.